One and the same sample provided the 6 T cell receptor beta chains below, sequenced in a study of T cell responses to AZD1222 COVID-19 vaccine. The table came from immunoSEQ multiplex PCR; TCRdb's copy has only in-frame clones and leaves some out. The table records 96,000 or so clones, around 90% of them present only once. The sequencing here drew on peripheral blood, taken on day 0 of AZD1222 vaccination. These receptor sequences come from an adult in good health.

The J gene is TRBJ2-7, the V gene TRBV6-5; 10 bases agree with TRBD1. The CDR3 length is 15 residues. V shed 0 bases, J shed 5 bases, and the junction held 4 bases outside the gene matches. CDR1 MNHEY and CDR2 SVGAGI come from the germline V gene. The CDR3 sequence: CASSYSRTGGHEQYF. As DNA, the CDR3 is TGTGCCAGCAGTTACTCCCGGACAGGGGGGCACGAGCAGTACTTC.

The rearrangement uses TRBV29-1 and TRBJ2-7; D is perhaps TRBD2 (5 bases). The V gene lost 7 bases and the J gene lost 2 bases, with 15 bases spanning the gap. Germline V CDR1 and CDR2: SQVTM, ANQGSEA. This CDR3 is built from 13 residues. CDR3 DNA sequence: TGCAGCGCCGATACTAGTTACCCCTACGAGCAGTACTTC. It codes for CSADTSYPYEQYF.

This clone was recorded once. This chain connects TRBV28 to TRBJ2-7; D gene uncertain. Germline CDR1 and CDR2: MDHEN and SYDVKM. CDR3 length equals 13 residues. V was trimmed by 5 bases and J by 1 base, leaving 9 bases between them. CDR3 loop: CASSTQNSYEQYF. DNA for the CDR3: TGTGCCAGCAGTACCCAAAATTCCTACGAGCAGTACTTC. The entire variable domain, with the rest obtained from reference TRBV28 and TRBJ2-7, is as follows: DVKVTQSSRYLVKRTGEKVFLECVQDMDHENMFWYRQDPGLGLRLIYFSYDVKMKEKGDIPEGYSVSREKKERFSLILESASTNQTSMYLCASSTQNSYEQYFGPGTRLTVT.

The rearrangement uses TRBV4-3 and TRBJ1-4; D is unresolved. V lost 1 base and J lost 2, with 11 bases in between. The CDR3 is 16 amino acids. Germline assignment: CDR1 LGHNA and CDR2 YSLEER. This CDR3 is CASSQAPAHTNEKLFF. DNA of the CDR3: TGCGCCAGCAGCCAAGCCCCGGCGCATACTAATGAAAAACTGTTTTTT.

The CDR3 region is CASSHSYGYTF. In nucleotides, the CDR3 is TGTGCCAGCAGTCACAGCTATGGCTACACCTTC. This chain links TRBV12-3 or TRBV12-4 with TRBJ1-2; D unresolved. The CDR3 covers 11 residues. Trimming took off 5 bases at V and 4 bases at J, with 5 bases between the two ends.

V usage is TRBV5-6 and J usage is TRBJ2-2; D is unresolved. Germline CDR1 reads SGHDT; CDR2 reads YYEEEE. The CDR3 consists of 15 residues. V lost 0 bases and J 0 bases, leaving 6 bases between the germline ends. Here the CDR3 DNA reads TGTGCCAGCAGCTTGGCGCCAGCGAACACCGGGGAGCTGTTTTTT. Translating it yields CASSLAPANTGELFF.